This T cell receptor beta chain was recorded in a study of identical twins. Carrying unique molecular identifiers, the cDNA also gained a universal primer site through template switching. Via MiXCR, TCRdb re-called the 5' RACE reads, giving one row per CDR3 protein. The sample consists of roughly 750,000 distinct CDR3 sequences, 21% of them appearing once. This CDR3 is built from 15 residues. CDR1 DFQATT and CDR2 SNEGSKA come from the germline V gene (reference sequence). J gave up 0 bases and V 6 bases, and 6 bases lay outside the gene matches. All donors were healthy Caucasians. A further study also used this sample, focusing on T cells expressing NK-cell markers. That work contributes: Sequenced donors, eight in total, included seven who were HCMV-seropositive and one who was seronegative.

This sequence originates from a woman aged 18-29 years in good health. The genes are TRBV20-1 and TRBJ2-2, with 8 positions matching TRBD2. The sequenced material came from PBMCs. The CDR3 here is CSAAGGSTNTGELFF. DNA of the CDR3: TGCAGTGCCGCGGGGGGCAGCACGAACACCGGGGAGCTGTTTTTT.